This TCR beta chain was documented in a study of tissue T cells after allogeneic stem cell transplantation. Repertoires were generated with immunoSEQ multiplex PCR, while TCRdb's copy carries only in-frame clones and drops some. The sample records roughly 4,800 clones, more than 25% being singletons. CDR3 length equals 13 residues. The germline V gene has CDR1 KGHPV and CDR2 FQNQEV (reference sequence). V was clipped by 0 bases and J by 4 bases, with 4 bases between them. Judged by abundance, this clone is medium-sized (0.01 to 0.1%). Gene names refer to mouse genes. Coverage ceases 1 residue before the CDR3 finishes, and the germline J gene fills in the end. Regarding time point: mouse harvest day 14 after allogeneic transplant. The graft held 10^6 splenic CD5+ T cells and 10^7 T-cell-depleted bone marrow cells.

V gene TRBV26 combines with J gene TRBJ1-5; D ambiguous. The sequenced sample consisted of skin. The receptor's source is a female BALB/c mouse given C57BL/6 T cells with graft-versus-host disease after an allogeneic hematopoietic cell transplant. This CDR3 reads CASSLSRNQAPLF. CDR3 DNA (partial): TGTGCCAGCAGTCTGTCTCGGAACCAGGCTCCGCTT. Based on the CDR3 plus reference TRBV26 and TRBJ1-5, the full variable domain is NSKVIQTPRYLVKGQGQKAKMRCIPEKGHPVVFWYQQNKNNEFKFLINFQNQEVLQQIDMTEKRFSAECPSNSPCSLEIQSSEAGDSALYLCASSLSRNQAPLFGEGTRLSVL.